These T cell receptor beta chains were read from a single sample in a study of vaccination effects on CD4 cells after COVID-19. Clones were sequenced by immunoSEQ multiplex PCR, and TCRdb holds only the in-frame ones, with some missing. The table lists 68,000 or so clones, under 90% of them singletons. What these receptors recognize is not known. Specimen: CD4+ T cells from PBMCs cultured with SARS-CoV-2 spike peptides, collected before COVID-19 vaccination. These receptors all stem from a human donor who received a COVID-19 vaccine. Each CDR3 is given with its conserved first and last residue. A D gene is named only where the DNA matches it firmly. Clone size is not always given. Where it is, it says once, few, many or a class for expanded clones.

D gene	J gene	clone size	V gene	CDR3 protein	CDR3 DNA
TRBD1	TRBJ2-5	few	TRBV19	CASSMGTGGRETQYF	TGTGCCAGTAGTATGGGGACAGGGGGCAGAGAGACCCAGTACTTC
.	TRBJ2-1	.	TRBV5-8	CASSPTVYYNEQFF	TGTGCCAGCAGCCCTACCGTCTACTACAATGAGCAGTTCTTC
.	TRBJ1-1	few	TRBV10-2	CASSATGNTEAFF	TGCGCCAGCAGCGCAACAGGGAACACTGAAGCTTTCTTT
.	TRBJ2-2	.	TRBV3-1/TRBV3-2	CASSHAASTGELFF	TGTGCCAGCAGCCACGCTGCGAGCACCGGGGAGCTGTTTTTT
.	TRBJ1-2	once	TRBV6-5	CASSYGTDYYGYTF	TGTGCCAGCAGTTACGGGACGGACTACTATGGCTACACCTTC
.	TRBJ2-3	.	TRBV10-3	CAISESISVPSTDTQYF	TGTGCCATCAGTGAGTCGATTAGCGTCCCAAGCACAGATACGCAGTATTTT
.	TRBJ1-3	.	TRBV30	CAWSIPGDGRNTIYF	TGTGCCTGGAGTATCCCGGGGGATGGAAGAAACACCATATATTTT
.	TRBJ1-1	.	TRBV18	CASSNLRQDPTEAFF	TGTGCCAGCTCAAATTTGAGACAGGACCCCACTGAAGCTTTCTTT
.	TRBJ2-3	.	TRBV12-3/TRBV12-4	CASRSSGADTQYF	TGTGCCAGCAGAAGCTCAGGGGCAGATACGCAGTATTTT
TRBD1	TRBJ1-5	.	TRBV6-5	CASRTGTGSQPQHF	TGTGCCAGCAGGACCGGGACAGGGTCCCAGCCCCAGCATTTT
TRBD2	TRBJ2-2	.	TRBV3-1/TRBV3-2	CASSQRGAGELFF	TGTGCCAGCAGCCAGCGGGGGGCCGGGGAGCTGTTTTTT
.	TRBJ1-2	once	TRBV28	CASRNPGTGYGYTF	TGTGCCAGCAGGAACCCGGGGACGGGGTATGGCTACACCTTC
.	TRBJ1-1	.	TRBV24-1	CATSDPMNTEAFF	TGTGCCACCAGTGACCCCATGAACACTGAAGCTTTCTTT
TRBD1	TRBJ2-3	.	TRBV7-6	CASSLVGAGGSPDTQYF	TGTGCCAGCAGCCTGGTTGGGGCAGGGGGAAGCCCAGATACGCAGTATTTT
.	TRBJ2-5	.	TRBV2	CASSDIDGETQYF	TGTGCCAGCAGTGATATCGACGGTGAGACCCAGTACTTC
.	TRBJ1-3	.	TRBV6-6	CASSYQGLSGNTIYF	TGTGCCAGCAGTTACCAAGGTCTATCTGGAAACACCATATATTTT
.	TRBJ2-2	.	TRBV7-6	CASSLYTGSNTGELFF	TGTGCCAGCAGCCTCTACACAGGGTCGAACACCGGGGAGCTGTTTTTT
TRBD2	TRBJ2-3	.	TRBV19	CASSRLAGTPSTDTQYF	TGTGCCAGTAGTCGGCTAGCGGGGACCCCTAGCACAGATACGCAGTATTTT
.	TRBJ1-1	.	TRBV5-1	CASARQTGTINTEAFF	TGCGCCAGCGCGCGCCAAACCGGGACAATCAACACTGAAGCTTTCTTT
TRBD1	TRBJ2-5	.	TRBV4-3	CASSQQDRAAQTQYF	TGCGCCAGCAGCCAACAGGACAGGGCGGCGCAGACCCAGTACTTC
TRBD1	TRBJ1-1	once	TRBV4-3	CASSPDRARHNTEAFF	TGCGCCAGCAGCCCAGACAGGGCTCGGCACAACACTGAAGCTTTCTTT
.	TRBJ1-6	.	TRBV11-2	CASSLVVGGDSPLHF	TGTGCCAGCAGCTTGGTGGTTGGAGGAGATTCACCCCTCCACTTT
TRBD2	TRBJ2-5	.	TRBV7-3	CASSLNGGAPRYF	TGTGCCAGCAGCTTAAACGGGGGGGCTCCTCGGTACTTC
TRBD1	TRBJ1-1	.	TRBV6-5	CASKKGDRMNTEAFF	TGTGCCAGCAAAAAAGGGGACAGGATGAACACTGAAGCTTTCTTT
.	TRBJ1-4	.	TRBV30	CALFPPGATNEKLFF	TGTGCCTTATTCCCCCCGGGGGCAACTAATGAAAAACTGTTTTTT
.	TRBJ1-1	.	TRBV25-1	CGSYSNTEAFF	TGTGGATCCTACTCCAACACTGAAGCTTTCTTT